These 11 T cell receptor beta chains came from one sample sequenced in a study of blood T cell repertoires in COVID-19 (TCRdb year 2020). The library relied on the immunoSEQ multiplex PCR assay. TCRdb took over this immuneACCESS table, retaining in-frame rearrangements with V and J assigned. Such tables are incomplete; in checked studies, under half of the missing clones stem from an unresolved V gene, and the remainder is unexplained. In this sample the table shows roughly 230,000 clones, 80% to 90% of which occur a single time. Under 8% of the sample goes to the ten largest clones. What was sequenced was PBMCs or T cells enriched from blood (not recorded which). Source of these receptors: a woman in her forties or fifties who had been exposed to COVID-19.

V and J are TRBV30 and TRBJ1-4; no clear D. CDR1 is GTSNPN, CDR2 SVGIG, per germline (reference sequence). V was cut by 3 bases and J by 7 bases, with 9 bases left in between. This CDR3 has 12 amino acids. The CDR3 DNA reads as TGTGCCTGGAGGGGCGAGGGTGAAAAACTGTTTTTT. As protein: CAWRGEGEKLFF.

The chain couples TRBV5-5 to TRBJ1-6, with no clear D. CDR3 length: 14 amino acids. V dropped 0 bases and J dropped 3 bases, with 4 bases sitting between them. Germline V gene sequence: CDR1 SGHKS, CDR2 YYEKEE (reference sequence). This chain's CDR3 is CASSLGSYNSPLHF. The CDR3 nucleotides are TGTGCCAGCAGCTTGGGCAGCTATAATTCACCCCTCCACTTT.

The gene calls are TRBV6-5 and TRBJ2-2; D is possibly TRBD1 (6 bases). The V gene's germline CDR1 is MNHEY and CDR2 SVGAGI. The CDR3 extends over 14 amino acids. Trimming cost V 0 bases and J 6 bases, with 8 bases left between them. The chain's CDR3 is CASSYSGAPGELFF. CDR3 sequence (DNA): TGTGCCAGCAGTTACTCGGGGGCCCCCGGGGAGCTGTTTTTT.

This chain connects TRBV7-6 to TRBJ1-3; D gene ambiguous. Trimming removed 2 bases at V and 3 bases at J, with 20 bases between. The CDR3 has 18 residues. CDR1 is SGHVS, CDR2 FNYEAQ, per germline. The CDR3 DNA reads TGTGCCAGCAGCTTATTATCAGTAGGAGGTCCTGTTGGAAACACCATATATTTT. This translates into CASSLLSVGGPVGNTIYF.

This chain uses TRBV12-5 with TRBJ1-4; 8 bases map to TRBD1. In germline, CDR1 is LGHNT, CDR2 FRNRAP. With V trimmed by 1 base and J by 16 bases, 11 bases remained unmatched. The CDR3 runs 14 residues. Here the CDR3 reads CASGLDRKTGEQFF. The CDR3 DNA reads as TGTGCTAGTGGTTTGGACAGGAAGACAGGGGAGCAGTTTTTT.

This chain connects TRBV9 to TRBJ2-3; no clear D. Germline V gene sequence: CDR1 SGDLS, CDR2 YYNGEE. This CDR3 is 14 amino acids long. V dropped 0 bases and J dropped 2 bases, with 7 bases sitting between them. In DNA, the CDR3 is TGTGCCAGCAGCGTAGGGCAGGACACAGATACGCAGTATTTT. Its translation is CASSVGQDTDTQYF.

The V gene is TRBV27, the J gene TRBJ1-1, with TRBD1 identical over 9 bases. The germline V gene has CDR1 MNHEY and CDR2 SMNVEV (reference sequence). J was trimmed by 2 bases and V by 5 bases; bases with no gene match: 12. This CDR3 region has 17 residues. The CDR3, as DNA: TGTGCCAGCAGTCCCCTTGCGCTCACAGGGGGCAACACTGAAGCTTTCTTT. It codes for CASSPLALTGGNTEAFF.

The rearrangement uses TRBV5-1 and TRBJ1-1; no clear D gene. Germline V lookup: CDR1 SGHRS, CDR2 YFSETQ. This CDR3 has 14 residues. The V gene lost 3 bases and the J gene lost 1 base, with 10 bases spanning the gap. The CDR3 loop is CASSSGGRNTEAFF. In DNA, the CDR3 is TGCGCCAGCAGCTCGGGAGGGCGGAACACTGAAGCTTTCTTT.

The rearrangement links TRBV12-5 to TRBJ1-2; 8 nucleotides align to TRBD1. Losses at the gene ends were 1 base for V and 3 bases for J; bases not matched to a gene: 7. The V gene's germline CDR1 is LGHNT and CDR2 FRNRAP. This CDR3 contains 16 residues. CDR3 loop: CASGLDDRGSYYGYTF. DNA for the CDR3: TGTGCTAGTGGTTTGGATGACAGGGGATCTTACTATGGCTACACCTTC.

The chain links TRBV29-1 to TRBJ1-2; D unclear. Per germline, CDR1 SQVTM and CDR2 ANQGSEA. CDR3 length: 12 residues. Trimming removed 3 bases at V and 7 bases at J, with 12 bases between. The CDR3 here is CSVDELRGGYTF. The CDR3, as DNA: TGCAGCGTTGACGAGCTACGGGGTGGCTACACCTTC.

This sequence joins TRBV29-1 and TRBJ2-7, with 7 bases lining up with TRBD1. Germline V lookup: CDR1 SQVTM, CDR2 ANQGSEA. This CDR3 region has 13 residues. Trimming cost V 6 bases and J 0 bases; bases outside gene matches: 5. This CDR3 reads CSVKQGSSYEQYF. The CDR3 bases are TGCAGCGTAAAACAGGGGAGCTCCTACGAGCAGTACTTC.